These 25 T cell receptor beta chains originate from one sample sequenced in a study of T cell clones after liver transplantation (dated by TCRdb to between 2018 and 2021). Receptor libraries were prepared by the immunoSEQ multiplex PCR assay. Not all clones reach the TCRdb copy of this immuneACCESS table, which keeps in-frame sequences only. Checked studies attribute under half of the gap to unresolved V genes and leave the rest unexplained. For this sample the table gives roughly 80,000 clones, of which 70% to 90% were detected only once. The ten biggest clones cover 2.8% of the sample. This specimen consisted of CD4+ T cells from blood, obtained at the 22-month timepoint. These receptors were obtained from a human patient who received a liver transplant. Following a transplant, some T lymphocytes may have been derived from the graft donor.

This chain joins TRBV7-9 and TRBJ2-4, with 8 bases lining up with TRBD2. Germline-derived CDR1 and CDR2 are SEHNR and FQNEAQ (reference sequence). The junction had 16 bases not matched to a gene; V was cut back by 4 bases and J by 8 bases. CDR3 size: 17 residues. The CDR3 region has the DNA TGTGCCAGCAGCTCAGTTTCTCGGGAGGGGGTTAAAGACATTCAGTACTTC. This gives the protein CASSSVSREGVKDIQYF.

The chain has TRBV5-1 and TRBJ2-7, with D perhaps TRBD1 or TRBD2 (5 bases each). The CDR3 contains 16 residues. The germline gives CDR1 SGHRS, CDR2 YFSETQ. V lost 0 bases and J lost 1, with 14 bases in between. CDR3 DNA sequence: TGCGCCAGCAGCTTGGGACCTCGGGGCCGATCCTACGAGCAGTACTTC. It codes for CASSLGPRGRSYEQYF.

This clone has more than one count but fewer than ten. The chain combines TRBV6-6 with TRBJ1-2; D gene uncertain. Germline V CDR1 and CDR2: MNHNY, SVGAGI (reference sequence). CDR3 length: 13 amino acids. Trimming shortened V by 7 bases and J by 0 bases, and 9 bases separated the two germline ends. The CDR3 region has the DNA TGTGCCAGCACCTCAGAAGCTAACTATGGCTACACCTTC. Its translation is CASTSEANYGYTF.

This chain connects TRBV4-2 to TRBJ1-2; no reliable D call. This CDR3 has 15 residues. CDR1 and CDR2 from the germline V gene are LGHNA and YNFKEQ. V dropped 3 bases and J dropped 0 bases, with 11 bases sitting between them. CDR3 sequence: CASSQEVKPNYGYTF. CDR3 coding DNA: TGTGCCAGCAGCCAGGAAGTAAAACCTAACTATGGCTACACCTTC.

This clone was detected a few times. V and J are TRBV4-1 and TRBJ2-7; possibly TRBD1 for D (6 bases). This CDR3 comprises 14 residues. V was pared by 3 bases and J by 4 bases, with 13 bases between. Germline CDR1 and CDR2: MGHRA and YSYEKL. CDR3 DNA sequence: TGCGCCAGCAGCCATGGGCAGGGGCGGTACGAGCAGTACTTC. Encoded protein: CASSHGQGRYEQYF.

In this sample, this clone turned up once. The rearrangement links TRBV9 to TRBJ2-3, with D possibly matching TRBD1 (6 bases). Trimming removed 3 bases from V and 2 bases from J, with 13 bases in between. Per the germline V gene, CDR1 is SGDLS and CDR2 is YYNGEE. CDR3 length: 15 residues. The DNA of the CDR3 is TGTGCCAGCAGCGGTACAGGGCGGCACACAGATACGCAGTATTTT. This codes for CASSGTGRHTDTQYF.

The chain carries TRBV19 and TRBJ1-4, with 7 bases matching TRBD1. Germline CDR1 and CDR2: LNHDA and SQIVND (reference sequence). This CDR3 comprises 15 residues. Losses at the gene ends were 6 bases for V and 6 bases for J; bases not matched to a gene: 10. The CDR3 reads CASRKAQGVDEKLFF. The CDR3 DNA follows: TGTGCCAGTAGGAAGGCTCAGGGGGTGGATGAAAAACTGTTTTTT.

The V call is TRBV9, the J call TRBJ2-1, with a possible D match to TRBD2 (5 bases). CDR3 length: 15 residues. The germline V and J ends were trimmed by 4 bases and 10 bases, with 21 bases remaining between them. Looked up from germline, CDR1 is SGDLS and CDR2 is YYNGEE. The CDR3 region has the DNA TGTGCCAGCAGCCCGACCGGAGCGGAGCTTGCCGAGCAGTTCTTC. This translates into CASSPTGAELAEQFF.

This clone was recorded a few times. V usage is TRBV6-1 and J usage is TRBJ1-5, with TRBD1 as a possible D gene (6 bases). CDR1 and CDR2 (germline): MNHNS, SASEGT. The CDR3 is made up of 16 amino acids. V lost 1 base and J lost 6, with 16 bases in between. The CDR3 coding sequence is TGTGCCAGCAGTGAAGGAGGGGGGAGCCGGGGTCAGCCCCAGCATTTT. It encodes CASSEGGGSRGQPQHF.

To note about this clone: A read error is the likely source, as a far larger clone sits one nucleotide away. This chain connects TRBV4-2 to TRBJ1-5, with D possibly matching TRBD1 (5 bases). This CDR3 has 16 residues. Germline loops: CDR1 LGHNA, CDR2 YNFKEQ. Trimming cost V 1 base and J 1 base, with 11 bases left between them. This CDR3 is CASSQGHRDSNQPQHF. DNA of the CDR3: TGTGCCAGCAGCCAAGGGCACCGGGACAGCAATCAGCCCCAGCATTTT.

This clone appeared a few times. The chain has TRBV4-2 and TRBJ1-2; a weak D match, TRBD1 (6 bases). Trimming pared 0 bases from V and 8 bases from J, leaving 16 bases between. This CDR3 is built from 15 residues. CDR1 and CDR2 from the germline V gene are LGHNA and YNFKEQ. The DNA for the CDR3 is TGTGCCAGCAGCCAAGAGGATCAACAGGGACGGGGCTACACCTTC. Protein product: CASSQEDQQGRGYTF.

The chain is built from TRBV10-3 and TRBJ2-7; 14 bases map to TRBD2. CDR3 length: 17 residues. V trimming: 6 bases; J trimming: 2 bases; junction bases outside the gene matches: 9. Germline V lookup: CDR1 ENHRY, CDR2 SYGVKD. Here the CDR3 DNA reads TGTGCCATCAGCGAGCGGACTAGCGGGGGGCGGACCTACGAGCAGTACTTC. Translating gives CAISERTSGGRTYEQYF.

The chain links TRBV9 to TRBJ1-2; D gene ambiguous. CDR3 length: 12 residues. The germline V gene encodes CDR1 SGDLS and CDR2 YYNGEE. V gave up 1 base and J gave up 6 bases, with 7 bases separating them. The CDR3 nucleotides are TGTGCCAGCAGCGTACCATCCGATGGCTACACCTTC. The encoded protein is CASSVPSDGYTF.

The chain uses TRBV28 and TRBJ2-7; maybe TRBD1 (6 bases). V shed 8 bases and J shed 4 bases, with 18 bases lying between them. Germline V CDR1 and CDR2: MDHEN, SYDVKM. This CDR3 region has 14 residues. CDR3 in DNA: TGTGCCAGCGAAGAGGAGGACAGACTATACGAGCAGTACTTC. Translation gives CASEEEDRLYEQYF.

The chain has TRBV7-3 and TRBJ2-5; D is possibly TRBD2 (5 bases). V dropped 5 bases and J dropped 4 bases, with 11 bases sitting between them. Germline CDR1 and CDR2: SGHTA and FQGTGA. This CDR3 has 13 amino acids. CDR3 region: CASSPAGSETQYF. Written as DNA, the CDR3 is TGTGCCAGCAGCCCGGCGGGCTCAGAGACCCAGTACTTC. The whole variable domain, remainder taken from reference TRBV7-3 and TRBJ2-5, is GAGVSQTPSNKVTEKGKYVELRCDPISGHTALYWYRQSLGQGPEFLIYFQGTGAADDSGLPNDRFFAVRPEGSVSTLKIQRTERGDSAVYLCASSPAGSETQYFGPGTRLLVL.

The V call is TRBV11-3, the J call TRBJ2-3; D is unresolved. This CDR3 spans 14 amino acids. The V end lost 4 bases, the J end lost 8 bases, and 16 bases lay between the germline ends. In germline, CDR1 is SGHNT, CDR2 YENEEA. The CDR3 DNA reads TGTGCCAGCAGCTCGACGAGCCGTGCAGTTACGCAGTATTTT. Protein product: CASSSTSRAVTQYF.

The chain couples TRBV7-2 to TRBJ2-1; tentative D call: TRBD2 (5 bases). Per the germline V gene, CDR1 is SGHTA and CDR2 is FQGNSA. The CDR3 extends over 16 amino acids. Trimming took off 5 bases at V and 0 bases at J, with 14 bases between the two ends. The DNA of the CDR3 is TGTGCCAGCAGCACCCGACTGCTAGCCTCCTACAATGAGCAGTTCTTC. It specifies CASSTRLLASYNEQFF.

This chain uses TRBV5-5 with TRBJ2-3; D not certain. This CDR3 contains 13 residues. Trimming pared 6 bases from V and 2 bases from J, leaving 10 bases between. Germline CDR1 reads SGHKS; CDR2 reads YYEKEE (reference sequence). The DNA of the CDR3 is TGTGCCAGCACCCGGGCCCCCACAGATACGCAGTATTTT. Translated, it gives CASTRAPTDTQYF.

The chain joins TRBV18 to TRBJ1-1; D gene ambiguous. Germline CDR1 reads KGHSH; CDR2 reads LQKENI. The CDR3 totals 16 residues. Trimming cost V 2 bases and J 1 base, with 14 bases left between them. DNA for the CDR3: TGTGCCAGCTCACCAATCCAGGCCACACCGAACACTGAAGCTTTCTTT. This codes for CASSPIQATPNTEAFF.

The genes are TRBV6-5 and TRBJ1-4, with TRBD1 matching over 7 bases. V was clipped by 6 bases and J by 3 bases; unmatched bases: 4. Germline CDR1 reads MNHEY; CDR2 reads SVGAGI. The CDR3 is 14 amino acids. CDR3 sequence: CASSPRGSNEKLFF. Written as DNA, the CDR3 is TGTGCCAGCAGCCCCAGGGGGTCTAATGAAAAACTGTTTTTT.

This sequence joins TRBV10-2 and TRBJ1-5; a weak D match, TRBD1 (6 bases). Trimming left V 6 bases short and J 5 bases short, with 11 bases between. The CDR3 extends over 13 amino acids. In germline, CDR1 is WSHSY, CDR2 SAAADI. CDR3: CASRGQLDQPQHF. The CDR3, as DNA: TGCGCCAGCAGAGGACAGCTAGATCAGCCCCAGCATTTT.

The chain joins TRBV7-9 to TRBJ2-7, with D perhaps being TRBD1 or TRBD2 (5 bases each). This CDR3 has 13 residues. V lost 3 bases and J 5 bases, leaving 11 bases between the germline ends. Germline V gene data show CDR1 as SEHNR and CDR2 as FQNEAQ (reference sequence). CDR3 region: CASSFLRDHEQYF. CDR3 nucleotides: TGTGCCAGCAGCTTTTTAAGGGACCACGAGCAGTACTTC.

The gene calls are TRBV6-1 and TRBJ1-2, with a weak D call TRBD1 (6 bases). The CDR3 spans 12 residues. Per the germline V gene, CDR1 is MNHNS and CDR2 is SASEGT. V shed 6 bases and J shed 3 bases, with 8 bases lying between them. The CDR3, as DNA: TGTGCCAGCAGCCACAGGGACTATGGCTACACCTTC. It encodes CASSHRDYGYTF.

V usage is TRBV5-4 and J usage is TRBJ2-5, with unresolved D. There are 15 residues in the CDR3. V was pared by 4 bases and J by 0 bases, with 13 bases between. Per germline, CDR1 SGHNT and CDR2 YYREEE (reference sequence). The DNA of the CDR3 is TGTGCCAGCAGCCTGGGCGTTGGGTACCAAGAGACCCAGTACTTC. Translation: CASSLGVGYQETQYF.

This clone was seen more than once but under ten times. This chain links TRBV14 with TRBJ2-7; unclear D gene. V gave up 1 base and J gave up 7 bases, with 5 bases separating them. Germline CDR1 SGHDN, CDR2 FVKESK. The CDR3 totals 11 residues. CDR3 coding DNA: TGTGCCAGCAGCCAAGTTTGGGAGCAGTACTTC. Translated: CASSQVWEQYF. Full variable domain (outside the CDR3, taken from reference TRBV14 and TRBJ2-7): EAGVTQFPSHSVIEKGQTVTLRCDPISGHDNLYWYRRVMGKEIKFLLHFVKESKQDESGMPNNRFLAERTGGTYSTLKVQPAELEDSGVYFCASSQVWEQYFGPGTRLTVT.